Presented here are 16 T cell receptor beta chains from one specimen sequenced in a study of blood T cell repertoires in COVID-19. Assay: immunoSEQ multiplex PCR; the TCRdb copy retains only in-frame clones and omits some. The profile shows about 140,000 clones, around 88% of them singletons. The sequenced sample consisted of peripheral blood. The source is a human donor in a cohort sampled during active COVID-19.

This chain joins TRBV28 and TRBJ2-7, with TRBD1 matching over 7 bases. J was trimmed by 1 base and V by 6 bases; bases with no gene match: 6. Germline V CDR1 and CDR2: MDHEN, SYDVKM. The CDR3 consists of 14 residues. The CDR3 sequence is CASSIGGWSYEQYF. The CDR3 DNA sequence: TGTGCCAGCAGCATAGGGGGCTGGTCCTACGAGCAGTACTTC.

This sequence joins TRBV28 and TRBJ1-5, with D possibly being TRBD1 (6 bases). The ends were cut back, 4 bases at V and 4 bases at J, with 11 bases in the middle. Germline CDR1 is MDHEN and CDR2 is SYDVKM. The CDR3 length is 14 residues. The CDR3 coding sequence is TGTGCCAGCAGTTCCTATACAGGGAATCAGCCCCAGCATTTT. It codes for CASSSYTGNQPQHF.

This clone was observed at least ten times. The CDR3 region is CAISESQGPNTEAFF. In nucleotides, the CDR3 is TGTGCCATCAGTGAGTCACAGGGGCCGAACACTGAAGCTTTCTTT. The gene calls are TRBV10-3 and TRBJ1-1; TRBD1 matches at 7 bases. V dropped 0 bases and J dropped 1; count of bases not matched to a gene: 2. Germline V lookup: CDR1 ENHRY, CDR2 SYGVKD. CDR3 length: 15 residues.

The chain couples TRBV23-1 to TRBJ1-1; possibly TRBD1 for D (6 bases). TRBV23-1 is an ORF, with its function uncertain. V was trimmed by 2 bases and J by 11 bases, leaving 21 bases between them. The CDR3 spans 15 residues. The CDR3 DNA sequence: TGCGCCAGCAGTCAACCTAAAGGGGGTGGTGGATGTGCTTTCTTT. This translates into CASSQPKGGGGCAFF.

V usage is TRBV6-6 and J usage is TRBJ2-1; 8 bases fit TRBD1. V dropped 8 bases and J dropped 4; count of bases not matched to a gene: 4. This CDR3 is 13 amino acids long. Germline CDR1 is MNHNY and CDR2 is SVGAGI (reference sequence). The CDR3 here is CASDRGQYNEQFF. In DNA form, the CDR3 reads TGTGCCAGCGACAGGGGTCAGTACAATGAGCAGTTCTTC.

The gene calls are TRBV14 and TRBJ1-3; D is unresolved. Per germline, CDR1 SGHDN and CDR2 FVKESK. The CDR3 sequence is 14 residues long. V lost 0 bases and J lost 4, with 7 bases in between. CDR3 DNA: TGTGCCAGCAGCCAAGATGTACGGGGAAACACCATATATTTT. Encoded protein: CASSQDVRGNTIYF. Complete variable domain (other parts from reference TRBV14 and TRBJ1-3): EAGVTQFPSHSVIEKGQTVTLRCDPISGHDNLYWYRRVMGKEIKFLLHFVKESKQDESGMPNNRFLAERTGGTYSTLKVQPAELEDSGVYFCASSQDVRGNTIYFGEGSWLTVV.

To note about this clone: The same CDR3 can be traced to other DNA sequences in this sample. The J gene is TRBJ1-2, the V gene TRBV28; 9 bases are shared with TRBD1. The V gene's germline CDR1 is MDHEN and CDR2 SYDVKM. The CDR3 consists of 13 residues. With 4 bases clipped from V and 7 bases from J, the junction kept 4 bases outside the gene matches. CDR3 coding DNA: TGTGCCAGCAGTTCACAGGGGGCGGGTGGCTACACCTTC. It translates to CASSSQGAGGYTF.

CDR3 loop: CASSPQGSQETQYF. For the CDR3, the DNA is TGTGCCAGCAGCCCACAGGGCTCCCAAGAGACCCAGTACTTC. V and J are TRBV7-3 and TRBJ2-5, with a weak D call TRBD1 (6 bases). The CDR3 has 14 amino acids. Germline CDR1 and CDR2: SGHTA and FQGTGA. V lost 5 bases and J 1 base, leaving 11 bases between the germline ends.

The gene calls are TRBV12-3 or TRBV12-4 and TRBJ2-5; no reliable D call. V was cut by 2 bases and J by 2 bases, with 6 bases left in between. This CDR3 has 13 amino acids. CDR3 nucleotide sequence: TGTGCCAGCAGTTTACACGGGCAAGAGACCCAGTACTTC. Its protein product is CASSLHGQETQYF.

The J gene is TRBJ2-5, the V gene TRBV28, with no clear D. The V gene lost 7 bases and the J gene lost 1 base, with 16 bases spanning the gap. CDR3 size: 15 residues. CDR1 MDHEN and CDR2 SYDVKM come from the germline V gene. DNA of the CDR3: TGTGCCAGCAAGCCTGCAACGCCCACCCAAGAGACCCAGTACTTC. Translating it yields CASKPATPTQETQYF.

The J gene is TRBJ2-7, the V gene TRBV5-1; 9 bases are a match to TRBD1. CDR3 size: 15 residues. Germline V gene data show CDR1 as SGHRS and CDR2 as YFSETQ. Trimming removed 3 bases from V and 6 bases from J; junction bases left unmatched: 10. The chain's CDR3 is CASSSTGTGLSEQYF. CDR3 nucleotides: TGCGCCAGCAGCTCGACCGGGACAGGGCTATCCGAGCAGTACTTC.

This chain connects TRBV6-5 to TRBJ2-2, with no clear D. The germline CDR1 and CDR2 sequences are MNHEY and SVGAGI. The CDR3 length is 15 residues. V was cut by 4 bases and J by 0 bases, with 9 bases left in between. Written as DNA, the CDR3 is TGTGCCAGCAGTTCCACAAGTTCGAACACCGGGGAGCTGTTTTTT. The encoded protein is CASSSTSSNTGELFF.

The chain joins TRBV10-2 to TRBJ2-2, with TRBD2 identical over 7 bases. The CDR3 covers 14 residues. Losses at the gene ends were 2 bases for V and 4 bases for J; bases not matched to a gene: 1. Per germline, CDR1 WSHSY and CDR2 SAAADI. CDR3 protein: CASSEGRATGELFF. For the CDR3, the DNA is TGCGCCAGCAGTGAGGGGAGGGCCACCGGGGAGCTGTTTTTT.

The chain is built from TRBV28 and TRBJ2-7; maybe TRBD1 (6 bases). Trimming shortened V by 8 bases and J by 9 bases, and 14 bases separated the two germline ends. Per the germline V gene, CDR1 is MDHEN and CDR2 is SYDVKM. The CDR3 consists of 11 residues. The CDR3 is CASGDRTPQYF. For the CDR3, the DNA is TGTGCCAGCGGCGACAGGACACCGCAGTACTTC.

The chain carries TRBV9 and TRBJ1-1, with a weak D call TRBD1 (5 bases). Germline V gene sequence: CDR1 SGDLS, CDR2 YYNGEE. Deletions cut 0 bases from V and 3 bases from J, with 9 bases between. The CDR3 has 14 amino acids. The CDR3 loop reads CASSVAGDHTEAFF. The CDR3 nucleotides are TGTGCCAGCAGCGTAGCGGGGGACCACACTGAAGCTTTCTTT.

This clone was observed once. CDR3 amino acids: CASSQAQGGAKNIQYF. As DNA, the CDR3 is TGCGCCAGCAGCCAAGCCCAGGGGGGAGCCAAAAACATTCAGTACTTC. This chain links TRBV4-1 with TRBJ2-4, with D possibly TRBD1 on 7 matching bases. In germline, CDR1 is MGHRA, CDR2 YSYEKL. This CDR3 region has 16 residues. Deletions cut 1 base from V and 0 bases from J, with 10 bases between.